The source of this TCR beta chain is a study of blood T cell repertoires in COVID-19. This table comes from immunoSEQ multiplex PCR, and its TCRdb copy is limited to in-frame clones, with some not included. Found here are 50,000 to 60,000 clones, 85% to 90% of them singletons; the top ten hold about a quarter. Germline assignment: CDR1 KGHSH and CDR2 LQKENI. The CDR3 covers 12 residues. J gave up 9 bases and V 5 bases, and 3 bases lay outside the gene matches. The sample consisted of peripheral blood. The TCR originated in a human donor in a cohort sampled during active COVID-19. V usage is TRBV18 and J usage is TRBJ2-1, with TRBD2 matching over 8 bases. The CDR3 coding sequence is TGTGCCAGCTCAACGAGCGGGGGTGAGCAGTTCTTC. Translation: CASSTSGGEQFF. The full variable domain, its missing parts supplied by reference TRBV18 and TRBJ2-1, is NAGVMQNPRHLVRRRGQEARLRCSPMKGHSHVYWYRQLPEEGLKFMVYLQKENIIDESGMPKERFSAEFPKEGPSILRIQQVVRGDSAAYFCASSTSGGEQFFGPGTRLTVL.